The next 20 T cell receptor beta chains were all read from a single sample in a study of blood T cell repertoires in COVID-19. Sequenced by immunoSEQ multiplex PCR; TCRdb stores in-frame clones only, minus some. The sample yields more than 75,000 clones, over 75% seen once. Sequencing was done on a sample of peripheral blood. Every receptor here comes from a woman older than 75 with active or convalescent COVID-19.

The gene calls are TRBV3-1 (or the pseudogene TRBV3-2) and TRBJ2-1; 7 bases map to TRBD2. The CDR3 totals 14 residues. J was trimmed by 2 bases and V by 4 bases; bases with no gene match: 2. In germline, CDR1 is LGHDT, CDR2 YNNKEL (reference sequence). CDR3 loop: CASSRGGTYNEQFF. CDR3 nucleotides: TGTGCCAGCAGCCGGGGGGGGACCTACAATGAGCAGTTCTTC.

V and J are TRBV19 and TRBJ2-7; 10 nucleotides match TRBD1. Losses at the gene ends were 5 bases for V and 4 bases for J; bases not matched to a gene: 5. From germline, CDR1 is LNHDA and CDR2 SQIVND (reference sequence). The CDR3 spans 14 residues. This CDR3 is CASSSGQGMYEQYF. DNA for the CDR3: TGTGCCAGTAGTTCGGGACAGGGGATGTACGAGCAGTACTTC.

CDR3 nucleotide sequence: TGTGCCAGCTCTCCGAGGGGGAGTGAAAAACTGTTTTTT. This encodes CASSPRGSEKLFF. This chain joins TRBV18 and TRBJ1-4; maybe TRBD1 (6 bases). Germline CDR1 and CDR2: KGHSH and LQKENI. V was trimmed by 6 bases and J by 7 bases, leaving 12 bases between them. This CDR3 contains 13 residues.

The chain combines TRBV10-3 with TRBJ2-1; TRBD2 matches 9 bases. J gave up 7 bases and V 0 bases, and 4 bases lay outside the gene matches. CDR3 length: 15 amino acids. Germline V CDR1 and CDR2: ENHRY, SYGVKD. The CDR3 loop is CAISESSGSPNEQFF. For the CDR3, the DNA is TGTGCCATCAGTGAGTCTAGCGGGAGTCCGAATGAGCAGTTCTTC.

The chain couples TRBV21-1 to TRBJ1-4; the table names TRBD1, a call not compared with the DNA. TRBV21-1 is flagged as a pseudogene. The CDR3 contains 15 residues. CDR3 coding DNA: TGTGCCAGCAGCACAGACAGGGGGCGTAATGAAAAACTGTTTTTT. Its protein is CASSTDRGRNEKLFF.

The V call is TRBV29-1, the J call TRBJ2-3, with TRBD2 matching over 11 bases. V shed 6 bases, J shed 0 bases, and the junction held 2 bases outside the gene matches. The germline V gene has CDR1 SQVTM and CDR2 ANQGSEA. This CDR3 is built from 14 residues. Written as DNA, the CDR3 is TGCAGCGTCCGACTAGCGGGGAGCACAGATACGCAGTATTTT. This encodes CSVRLAGSTDTQYF.

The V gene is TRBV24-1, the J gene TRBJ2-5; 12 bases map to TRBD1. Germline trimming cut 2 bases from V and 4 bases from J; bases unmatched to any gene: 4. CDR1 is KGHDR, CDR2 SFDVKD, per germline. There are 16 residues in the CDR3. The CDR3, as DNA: TGTGCCACCAGTGATTCCGGGACAGGGGGCGCAGAGACCCAGTACTTC. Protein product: CATSDSGTGGAETQYF.

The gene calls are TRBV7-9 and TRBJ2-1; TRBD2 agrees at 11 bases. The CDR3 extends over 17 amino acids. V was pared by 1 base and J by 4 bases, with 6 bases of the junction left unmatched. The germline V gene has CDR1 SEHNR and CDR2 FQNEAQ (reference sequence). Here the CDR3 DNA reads TGTGCCAGCAGCTTAGTGATAGCGGGAGGGACTTACAATGAGCAGTTCTTC. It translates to CASSLVIAGGTYNEQFF. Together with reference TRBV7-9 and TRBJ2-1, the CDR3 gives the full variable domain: DTGVSQNPRHKITKRGQNVTFRCDPISEHNRLYWYRQTLGQGPEFLTYFQNEAQLEKSRLLSDRFSAERPKGSFSTLEIQRTEQGDSAMYLCASSLVIAGGTYNEQFFGPGTRLTVL.

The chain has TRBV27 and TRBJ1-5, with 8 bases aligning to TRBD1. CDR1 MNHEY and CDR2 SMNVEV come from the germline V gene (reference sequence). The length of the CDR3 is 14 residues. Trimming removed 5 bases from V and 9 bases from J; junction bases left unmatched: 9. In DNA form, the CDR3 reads TGTGCCAGCAGTGCAGACAGGGGAATTTCGCCCCAGCATTTT. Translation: CASSADRGISPQHF.

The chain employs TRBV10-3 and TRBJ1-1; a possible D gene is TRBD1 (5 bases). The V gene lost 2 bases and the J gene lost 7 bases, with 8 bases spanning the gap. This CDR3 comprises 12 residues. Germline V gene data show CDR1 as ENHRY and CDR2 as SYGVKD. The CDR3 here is CAISEARDEAFF. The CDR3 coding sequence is TGTGCCATCAGTGAGGCCAGGGATGAAGCTTTCTTT.

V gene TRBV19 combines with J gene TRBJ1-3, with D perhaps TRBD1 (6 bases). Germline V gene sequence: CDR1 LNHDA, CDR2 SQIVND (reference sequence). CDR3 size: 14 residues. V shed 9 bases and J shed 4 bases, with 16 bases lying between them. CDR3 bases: TGTGCCAGCTCCTCACAGGGTAACGGAAACACCATATATTTT. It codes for CASSSQGNGNTIYF.

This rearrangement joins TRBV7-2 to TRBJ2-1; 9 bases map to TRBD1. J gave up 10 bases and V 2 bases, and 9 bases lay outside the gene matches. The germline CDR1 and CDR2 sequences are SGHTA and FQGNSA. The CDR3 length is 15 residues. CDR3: CASSLTRQGGEEQFF. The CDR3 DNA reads TGTGCCAGCAGCTTAACGAGACAGGGGGGGGAGGAGCAGTTCTTC.

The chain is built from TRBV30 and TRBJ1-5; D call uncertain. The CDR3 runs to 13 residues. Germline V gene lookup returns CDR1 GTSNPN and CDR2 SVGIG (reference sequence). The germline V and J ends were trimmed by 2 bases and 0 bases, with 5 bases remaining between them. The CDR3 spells CAWSSGSNQPQHF. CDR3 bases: TGTGCCTGGAGTTCGGGTAGCAATCAGCCCCAGCATTTT. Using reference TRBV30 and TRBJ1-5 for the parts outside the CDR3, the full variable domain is SQTIHQWPATLVQPVGSPLSLECTVEGTSNPNLYWYRQAAGRGLQLLFYSVGIGQISSEVPQNLSASRPQDRQFILSSKKLLLSDSGFYLCAWSSGSNQPQHFGDGTRLSIL.

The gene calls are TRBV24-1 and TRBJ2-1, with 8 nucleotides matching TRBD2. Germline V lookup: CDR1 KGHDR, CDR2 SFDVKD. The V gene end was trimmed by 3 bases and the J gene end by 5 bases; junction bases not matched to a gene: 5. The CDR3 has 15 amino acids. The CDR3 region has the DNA TGTGCCACCAGTGATATAGCGGGACCCAACAATGAGCAGTTCTTC. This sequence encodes CATSDIAGPNNEQFF.

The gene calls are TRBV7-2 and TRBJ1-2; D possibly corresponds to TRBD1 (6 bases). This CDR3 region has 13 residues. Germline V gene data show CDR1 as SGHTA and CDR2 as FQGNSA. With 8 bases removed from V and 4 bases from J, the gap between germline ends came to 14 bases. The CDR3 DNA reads TGTGCCAGCGGGGGGGCGCAAGCCTATGGCTACACCTTC. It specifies CASGGAQAYGYTF. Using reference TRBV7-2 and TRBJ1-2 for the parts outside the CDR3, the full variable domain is GAGVSQSPSNKVTEKGKDVELRCDPISGHTALYWYRQSLGQGLEFLIYFQGNSAPDKSGLPSDRFSAERTGGSVSTLTIQRTQQEDSAVYLCASGGAQAYGYTFGSGTRLTVV.

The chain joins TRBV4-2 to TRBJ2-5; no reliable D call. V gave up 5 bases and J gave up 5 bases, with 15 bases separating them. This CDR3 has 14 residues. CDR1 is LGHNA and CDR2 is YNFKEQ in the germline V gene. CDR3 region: CASSENLGRETQYF. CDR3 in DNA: TGTGCCAGCAGCGAAAATCTAGGTCGCGAGACCCAGTACTTC.

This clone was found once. Here the CDR3 DNA reads TGTGCCAGCAGTTACTCGACTGGGACTGAAGCTTTCTTT. Amino acid sequence: CASSYSTGTEAFF. The genes are TRBV6-6 and TRBJ1-1, with D hard to call. The CDR3 length is 13 residues. V lost 0 bases, J lost 5 bases, and 7 bases lay in between. Germline V gene data show CDR1 as MNHNY and CDR2 as SVGAGI (reference sequence).

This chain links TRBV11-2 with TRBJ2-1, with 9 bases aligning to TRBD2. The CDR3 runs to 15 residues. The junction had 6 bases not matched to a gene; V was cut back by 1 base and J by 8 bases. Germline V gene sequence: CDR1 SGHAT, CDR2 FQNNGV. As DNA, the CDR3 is TGTGCCAGCAGCTTAGGGGCGGGGGGGCTCTATGAGCAGTTCTTC. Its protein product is CASSLGAGGLYEQFF.

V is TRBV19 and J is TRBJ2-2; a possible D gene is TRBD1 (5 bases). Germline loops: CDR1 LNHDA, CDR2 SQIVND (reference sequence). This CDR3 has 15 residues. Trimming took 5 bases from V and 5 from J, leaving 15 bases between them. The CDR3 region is CASSALGAGTGELFF. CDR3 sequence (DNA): TGTGCCAGTAGTGCCTTAGGGGCAGGAACCGGGGAGCTGTTTTTT.

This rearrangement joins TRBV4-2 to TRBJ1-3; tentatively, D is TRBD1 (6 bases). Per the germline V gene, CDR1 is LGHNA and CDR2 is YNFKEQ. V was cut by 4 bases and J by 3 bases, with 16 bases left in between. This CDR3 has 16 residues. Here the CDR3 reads CASSPAGGGNGNTIYF. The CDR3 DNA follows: TGTGCCAGCAGCCCAGCGGGAGGGGGTAATGGAAACACCATATATTTT.